There are many counts of the clone carrying this T cell receptor (beta chain). The antigen remains unidentified. The data originate from a study of breast tumors, draining lymph nodes, adjacent tissues. Study-level results: Tumors had less TCR diversity than lymph nodes, more than nontumor tissue. That most tumor T cells come from lymph nodes remained unproven. The data were judged consistent with most tumor T cells coming from lymph node and expanding in tumor. Luminal-like breast cancer showed significantly higher tumor–nontumor repertoire similarity than basal-like.

The lymph nodes were axillary draining lymph nodes from breast cancer patients. Using its own MiXCR run on the multiplex PCR reads, TCRdb lists one record per CDR3 protein. The table shows 100,000 or so distinct CDR3 sequences, with about 20% occurring only once. The V gene lost 4 bases and the J gene lost 0 bases, with 17 bases spanning the gap. This CDR3 spans 17 amino acids. Germline CDR1 is MNHNS and CDR2 is SASEGT. Sequencing was carried out using axillary lymph node tissue. This receptor was taken from a female donor with breast cancer. Some clones in this sample may be carry-over from other donors' samples. The rearrangement links TRBV6-1 to TRBJ2-3; weak D call: TRBD2 (7 bases). The CDR3 DNA follows: TGTGCCAGCAGTGGAACGGGGGGCCGAATAAGCACAGATACGCAGTATTTT. As protein: CASSGTGGRISTDTQYF.